In this sample, the clone carrying this TCR beta chain turned up many times. Antigen unknown. Time point in this sample: newly diagnosed GD, antithyroid drugs for less than 3 months. Researchers made the TCR library from RNA that was extracted from PBMCs. The data were taken from a study of regulatory T cells in long-lasting Graves disease. About the research overall: Graves' patients diagnosed newly had used antithyroid drugs under 3 months. Study results and caveats: Limited samples may have lowered accuracy.

Building the TCR beta libraries relied on iRepertoire HTBI primers, and CDR3 regions underwent Arm-PCR. Under the authors' procedure: Samples revealed approximately 60 TRBV and 11 to 15 TRBJ segments. TCRdb passed the multiplex PCR reads through MiXCR, listing each CDR3 protein once. The V and J calls were determined by TCRdb, not by the authors. This table has roughly 500,000 distinct CDR3 sequences, 14% appearing once. The data also belong to a second study, concerning T cells in Graves' hyperthyroidism and ophthalmopathy.

The TCR sequence derives from a woman in her forties or fifties with Graves disease. Source: peripheral blood mononuclear cells (PBMCs), taken at new diagnosis, from a patient treated with antithyroid drugs.

The CDR3 region is CASSPTSGEKETQYF. CDR3 DNA sequence: TGTGCCAGCTCACCGACTAGCGGGGAAAAAGAGACCCAGTACTTC. The chain combines TRBV18 with TRBJ2-5; 11 nucleotides align to TRBD2. CDR1 and CDR2 from the germline V gene are KGHSH and LQKENI. After removal of 3 bases from V and 3 bases from J, the junction contained 3 bases not matched to a gene. The CDR3 runs 15 residues.